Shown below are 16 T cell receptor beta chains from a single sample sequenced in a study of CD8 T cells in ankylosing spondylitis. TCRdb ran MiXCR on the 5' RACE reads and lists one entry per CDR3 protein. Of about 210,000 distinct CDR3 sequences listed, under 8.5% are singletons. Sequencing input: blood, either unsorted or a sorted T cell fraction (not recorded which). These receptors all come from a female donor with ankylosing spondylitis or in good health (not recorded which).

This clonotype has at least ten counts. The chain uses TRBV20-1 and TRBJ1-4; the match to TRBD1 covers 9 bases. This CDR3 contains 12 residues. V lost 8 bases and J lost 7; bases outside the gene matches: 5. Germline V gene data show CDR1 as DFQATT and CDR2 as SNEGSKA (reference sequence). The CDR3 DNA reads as TGCAGTTGCGACAGGGGGGGTGAAAAACTGTTTTTT. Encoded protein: CSCDRGGEKLFF.

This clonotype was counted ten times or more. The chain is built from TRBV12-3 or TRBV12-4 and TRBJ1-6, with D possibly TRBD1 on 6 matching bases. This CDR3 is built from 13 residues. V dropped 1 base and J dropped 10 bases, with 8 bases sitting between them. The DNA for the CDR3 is TGTGCCAGCAGTTTAGACAGGGCGTCACCCCTCCACTTT. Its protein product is CASSLDRASPLHF.

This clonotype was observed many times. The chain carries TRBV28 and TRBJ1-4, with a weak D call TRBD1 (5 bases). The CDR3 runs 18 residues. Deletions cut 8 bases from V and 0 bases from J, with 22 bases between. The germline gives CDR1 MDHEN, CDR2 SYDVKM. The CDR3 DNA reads TGTGCCAGCCGCAGTTTAATGCGACAGCTTGCAACTAATGAAAAACTGTTTTTT. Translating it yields CASRSLMRQLATNEKLFF.

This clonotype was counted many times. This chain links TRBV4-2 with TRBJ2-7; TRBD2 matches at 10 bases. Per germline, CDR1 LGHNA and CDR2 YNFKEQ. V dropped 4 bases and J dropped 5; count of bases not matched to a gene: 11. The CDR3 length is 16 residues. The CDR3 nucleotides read TGTGCCAGCAGCCGCGTCCTAGCGGGAGTCCAGGACGAGCAGTACTTC. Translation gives CASSRVLAGVQDEQYF.

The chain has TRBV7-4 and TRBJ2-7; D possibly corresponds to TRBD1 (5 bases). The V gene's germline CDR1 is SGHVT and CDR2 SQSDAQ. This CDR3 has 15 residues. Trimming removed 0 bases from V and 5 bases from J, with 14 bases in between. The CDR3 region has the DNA TGTGCCAGCAGCTTAGCAGGGCTCCAGGGAAACGAGCAGTACTTC. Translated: CASSLAGLQGNEQYF.

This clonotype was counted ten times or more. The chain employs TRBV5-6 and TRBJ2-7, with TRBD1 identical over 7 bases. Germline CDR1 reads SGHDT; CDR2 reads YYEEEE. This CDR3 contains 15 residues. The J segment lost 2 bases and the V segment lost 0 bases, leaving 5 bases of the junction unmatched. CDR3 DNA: TGTGCCAGCAGCTTGGTCGCAGGGGGAACCTACGAGCAGTACTTC. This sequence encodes CASSLVAGGTYEQYF.

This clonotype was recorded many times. The CDR3 DNA reads TGTGCCAGCAGCGCTCAACTAGCGGGAAACACCGGGGAGCTGTTTTTT. Protein sequence: CASSAQLAGNTGELFF. The chain recombines TRBV5-5 with TRBJ2-2; TRBD2 agrees at 10 bases. Germline V lookup: CDR1 SGHKS, CDR2 YYEKEE (reference sequence). V trimming: 4 bases; J trimming: 2 bases; junction bases outside the gene matches: 5. The CDR3 runs 16 residues.

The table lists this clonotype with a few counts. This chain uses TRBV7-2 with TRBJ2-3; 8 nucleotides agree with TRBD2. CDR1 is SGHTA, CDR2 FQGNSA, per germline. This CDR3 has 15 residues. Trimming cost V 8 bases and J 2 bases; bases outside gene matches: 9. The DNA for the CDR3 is TGTGCCAGCCTACTTGCGGGAGGCCACACAGATACGCAGTATTTT. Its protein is CASLLAGGHTDTQYF.

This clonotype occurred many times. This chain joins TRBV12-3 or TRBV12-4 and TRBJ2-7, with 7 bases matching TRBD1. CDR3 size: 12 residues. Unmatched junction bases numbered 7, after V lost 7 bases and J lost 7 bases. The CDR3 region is CASTAQGWEQYF. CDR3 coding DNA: TGTGCCAGCACCGCACAGGGGTGGGAGCAGTACTTC.

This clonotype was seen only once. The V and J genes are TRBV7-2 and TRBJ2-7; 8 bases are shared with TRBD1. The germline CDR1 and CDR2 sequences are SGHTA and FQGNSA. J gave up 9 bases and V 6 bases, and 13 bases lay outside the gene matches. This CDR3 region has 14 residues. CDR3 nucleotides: TGTGCCAGCAGACGTCCCGGGACAGGAGGGGTGCAGTACTTC. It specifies CASRRPGTGGVQYF.

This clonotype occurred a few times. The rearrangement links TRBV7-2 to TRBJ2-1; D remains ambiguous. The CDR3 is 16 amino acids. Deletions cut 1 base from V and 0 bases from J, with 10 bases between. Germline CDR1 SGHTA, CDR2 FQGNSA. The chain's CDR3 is CASSLDSWSSYNEQFF. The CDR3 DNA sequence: TGTGCCAGCAGCTTAGACAGCTGGAGCTCCTACAATGAGCAGTTCTTC.

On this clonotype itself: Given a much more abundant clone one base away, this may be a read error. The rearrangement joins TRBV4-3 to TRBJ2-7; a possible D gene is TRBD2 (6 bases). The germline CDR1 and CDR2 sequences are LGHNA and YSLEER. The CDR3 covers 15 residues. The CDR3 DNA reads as TGCGCCAGCGGCCAAGAGGGGCAGGGAGGCTACGAGCAGTACTTC. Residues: CASGQEGQGGYEQYF.

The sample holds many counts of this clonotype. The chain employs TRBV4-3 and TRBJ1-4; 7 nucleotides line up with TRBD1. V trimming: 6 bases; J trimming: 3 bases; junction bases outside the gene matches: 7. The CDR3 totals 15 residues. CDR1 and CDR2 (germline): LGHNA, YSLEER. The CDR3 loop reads CASRSTGTANEKLFF. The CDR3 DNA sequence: TGCGCCAGCAGATCTACTGGGACAGCTAATGAAAAACTGTTTTTT.

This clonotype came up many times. CDR3 protein: CAIGAGGPEQFF. In DNA, the CDR3 is TGTGCCATCGGGGCGGGAGGGCCAGAGCAGTTCTTC. The V call is TRBV10-3, the J call TRBJ2-1; the match to TRBD2 covers 9 bases. V dropped 8 bases and J dropped 10; count of bases not matched to a gene: 6. The CDR3 consists of 12 residues. From germline, CDR1 is ENHRY and CDR2 SYGVKD.

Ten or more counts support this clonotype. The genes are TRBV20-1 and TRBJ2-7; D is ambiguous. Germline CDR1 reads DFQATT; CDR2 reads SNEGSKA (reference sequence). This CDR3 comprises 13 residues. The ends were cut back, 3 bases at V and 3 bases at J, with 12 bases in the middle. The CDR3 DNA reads TGCAGTGCTAGGGGTTGGTCGGGCTACGAGCAGTACTTC. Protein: CSARGWSGYEQYF.

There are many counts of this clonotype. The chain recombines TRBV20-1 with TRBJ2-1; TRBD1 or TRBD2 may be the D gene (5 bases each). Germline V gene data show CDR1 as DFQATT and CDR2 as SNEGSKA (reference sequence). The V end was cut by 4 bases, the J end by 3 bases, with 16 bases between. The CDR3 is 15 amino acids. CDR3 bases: TGCAGTGCTACCCAATTCGGGGCCTTCTACAATGAGCAGTTCTTC. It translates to CSATQFGAFYNEQFF.